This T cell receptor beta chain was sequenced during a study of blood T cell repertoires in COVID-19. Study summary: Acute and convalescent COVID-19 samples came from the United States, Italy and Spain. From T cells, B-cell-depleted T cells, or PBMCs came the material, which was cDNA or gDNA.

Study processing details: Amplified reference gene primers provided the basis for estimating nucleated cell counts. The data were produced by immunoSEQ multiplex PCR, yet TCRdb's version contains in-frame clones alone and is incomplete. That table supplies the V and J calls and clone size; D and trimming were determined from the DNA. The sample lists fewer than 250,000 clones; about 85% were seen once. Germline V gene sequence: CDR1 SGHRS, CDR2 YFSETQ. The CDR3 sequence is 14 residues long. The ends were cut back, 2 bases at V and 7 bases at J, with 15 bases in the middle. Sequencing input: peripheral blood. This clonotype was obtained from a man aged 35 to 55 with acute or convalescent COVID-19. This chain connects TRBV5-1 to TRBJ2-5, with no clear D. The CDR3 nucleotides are TGCGCCAGCAGCTTAACCCTAGTCGGATCGACCCAGTACTTC. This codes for CASSLTLVGSTQYF.